What follows is one T cell receptor beta chain and its context. Its antigen is still unknown. The CDR3 totals 16 residues. With 2 bases removed from V and 8 bases from J, the gap between germline ends came to 19 bases. Per the germline V gene, CDR1 is PRHDT and CDR2 is FYEKMQ (reference sequence). Constant-region reverse primers amplified full-length variable regions, followed by semi-nested Nested Universal Primer A PCR. TCRdb itself ran the 5' RACE reads through MiXCR, one entry per CDR3 protein. The sample holds around 43,000 distinct CDR3 sequences, approximately 17% seen once. Findings and caveats of the study: Tumor-infiltrating Treg TCR alpha and beta sequences overlapped most with tumor naive CD4+ T cells, then blood naive.

The chain recombines TRBV13 with TRBJ2-1; D may be TRBD1 (5 bases). This receptor was identified in a female donor with breast cancer. Input material: naive CD4+ T cells sorted from a lymph node. Subset reported: naive CD4+ T cells, CD4+CD45RA+CD25-. The chain's CDR3 is CASSLPPLQGRDEQFF. CDR3 in DNA: TGTGCCAGCAGCTTACCCCCTCTTCAGGGCAGGGATGAGCAGTTCTTC.